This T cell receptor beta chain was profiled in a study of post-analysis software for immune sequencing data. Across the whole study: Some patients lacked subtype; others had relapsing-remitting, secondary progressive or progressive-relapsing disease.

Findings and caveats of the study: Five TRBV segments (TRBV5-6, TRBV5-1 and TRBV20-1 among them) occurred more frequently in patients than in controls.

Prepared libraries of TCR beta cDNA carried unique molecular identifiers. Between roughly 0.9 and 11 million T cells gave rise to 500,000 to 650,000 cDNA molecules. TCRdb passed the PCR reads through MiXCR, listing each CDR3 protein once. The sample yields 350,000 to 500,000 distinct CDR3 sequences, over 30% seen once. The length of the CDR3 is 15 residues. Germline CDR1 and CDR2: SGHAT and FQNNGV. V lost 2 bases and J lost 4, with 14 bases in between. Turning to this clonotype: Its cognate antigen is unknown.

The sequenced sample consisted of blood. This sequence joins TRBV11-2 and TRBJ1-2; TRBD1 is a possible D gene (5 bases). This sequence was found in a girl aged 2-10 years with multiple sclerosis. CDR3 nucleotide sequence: TGTGCCAGCAGCTTAAGTGCAGGGTTTTCCTATGGCTACACCTTC. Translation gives CASSLSAGFSYGYTF.